This is a list of T cell receptor beta chains from one sample in a study of cytomegalovirus exposure and HLA in healthy donors. Method: immunoSEQ multiplex PCR; TCRdb's copy keeps in-frame clones and lacks some. The sample shows under 250,000 clones, about 78% of them seen only once. The sequenced sample was PBMCs. The source is a woman in her thirties in good health and CMV-seronegative. Both conserved end residues are part of each CDR3. D genes are given only for firm matches. The size entry is marked missing in some rows and otherwise reads once, few, many or a size class.

J gene | D gene | clone size | V gene | CDR3 protein | CDR3 DNA
TRBJ2-7 | TRBD2 | - | TRBV7-9 | CASSFPTGTSMYF | TGTGCCAGCAGCTTCCCAACCGGGACTAGTATGTACTTC
TRBJ2-7 | - | - | TRBV5-6 | CASSLVWIRQRGNSYEQYF | TGTGCCAGCAGCTTGGTTTGGATTCGGCAAAGAGGTAATTCCTACGAGCAGTACTTC
TRBJ2-7 | - | once | TRBV11-3 | CASSKNPGEQYF | TGTGCCAGCAGTAAGAACCCAGGTGAGCAGTACTTC
TRBJ2-6 | - | - | TRBV18 | CASSINNRPISSGANVLTF | TGTGCCAGCTCAATCAATAACAGACCTATATCCTCTGGGGCCAACGTCCTGACTTTC
TRBJ1-1 | - | - | TRBV5-1 | CASSLAGDIVLTEAFF | TGCGCCAGCAGCTTGGCCGGGGACATCGTTTTAACTGAAGCTTTCTTT
TRBJ2-5 | TRBD1 | - | TRBV7-9 | CASNRGQETQYF | TGTGCCAGCAACAGGGGACAAGAGACCCAGTACTTC
TRBJ2-3 | TRBD2 | - | TRBV12-5 | CASVPGLAMGADTQYF | TGTGCTAGTGTCCCGGGACTAGCCATGGGTGCAGATACGCAGTATTTT
TRBJ2-7 | - | - | TRBV28 | CASSLGGGDTYEQYF | TGTGCCAGCAGTTTAGGGGGGGGCGATACCTACGAGCAGTACTTC
TRBJ1-4 | - | - | TRBV27 | CASGGGGANEKLFF | TGTGCCAGCGGGGGGGGAGGGGCTAATGAAAAACTGTTTTTT
TRBJ1-2 | TRBD1 | few | TRBV29-1 | CSVLGRSRGLSFNYGYTF | TGCAGCGTTCTGGGACGGTCAAGGGGGCTTTCCTTTAACTATGGCTACACCTTC
TRBJ2-3 | - | - | TRBV19 | CASSVQDTDTQYF | TGTGCCAGTAGTGTACAGGACACAGATACGCAGTATTTT
TRBJ1-2 | TRBD1 | few | TRBV30 | CAWRTGNYGYTF | TGTGCCTGGAGGACAGGGAACTATGGCTACACCTTC
TRBJ2-3 | - | once | TRBV5-1 | CASSLGWTEIDTQYF | TGCGCCAGCAGCTTGGGGTGGACAGAGATAGATACGCAGTATTTT
TRBJ2-2 | TRBD2 | - | TRBV19 | CASSVIAGTNTGELFF | TGTGCCAGTAGTGTCATAGCGGGGACGAACACCGGGGAGCTGTTTTTT
TRBJ2-2 | - | - | TRBV4-1 | CASSHREEGIWANTGELFF | TGCGCCAGCAGCCACCGAGAGGAGGGTATCTGGGCGAACACCGGGGAGCTGTTTTTT
TRBJ2-2 | - | - | TRBV7-9 | CASPYTGLSGELFF | TGTGCCAGCCCGTATACAGGGTTATCCGGGGAGCTGTTTTTT
TRBJ2-1 | - | - | TRBV6-4 | CASSYSLAPSSYNEQFF | TGTGCCAGCAGCTACTCACTAGCCCCGAGCTCCTACAATGAGCAGTTCTTC
TRBJ1-3 | - | - | TRBV5-1 | CASSPGGGGNTIYF | TGCGCCAGCAGCCCCGGGGGGGGTGGAAACACCATATATTTT
TRBJ2-7 | TRBD2 | - | TRBV11-2 | CASRELAESSYEQYF | TGTGCCAGCAGAGAACTAGCGGAGAGCTCCTACGAGCAGTACTTC
TRBJ1-1 | - | - | TRBV7-9 | CSSSPTSRANTEAFF | TGTTCCAGCAGCCCGACTTCCAGGGCGAACACTGAAGCTTTCTTT